This T cell receptor beta chain was observed in a study of blood T cell repertoires in COVID-19. Study as a whole: The cDNA or gDNA used as material had been derived from T cells, B-cell-depleted T cells, or PBMCs.

Produced via immunoSEQ multiplex PCR; TCRdb's table is partial and in-frame only. This table has 150,000 or so clones, approximately 86% appearing once. With 0 bases clipped from V and 5 bases from J, the junction kept 3 bases outside the gene matches. Germline V gene lookup returns CDR1 LGHDT and CDR2 YNNKEL (reference sequence). This CDR3 has 16 amino acids. The sample comprised peripheral blood. The TCR was taken from a woman in her thirties or forties with COVID-19, enrolled during active disease. J is TRBJ2-5 and V is TRBV3-1 (or the pseudogene TRBV3-2), with 13 bases matching TRBD2. The CDR3 DNA is TGTGCCAGCAGCCAAGAAGGACTAGCGGGAGTGGAGACCCAGTACTTC. This codes for CASSQEGLAGVETQYF.